These 22 T cell receptor beta chains came from one sample sequenced in a study of T cells after yellow fever vaccination. TCRdb passed the 5' RACE reads through MiXCR, listing each CDR3 protein once. This table has 500,000 to 650,000 distinct CDR3 sequences, around 17% appearing once. The input for sequencing was PBMCs, taken 5 days after the first yellow fever vaccination. Receptors originate from a man younger than 30 who received the YFV17D yellow fever vaccine.

In its sample, this clonotype was seen a few times. V is TRBV18 and J is TRBJ1-3, with D perhaps TRBD1 (5 bases). The CDR3 runs 16 residues. V shed 8 bases and J shed 0 bases, with 17 bases lying between them. Looked up from germline, CDR1 is KGHSH and CDR2 is LQKENI. The CDR3 protein is CASQATVMFSGNTIYF. The CDR3 nucleotides are TGTGCCAGCCAGGCGACAGTGATGTTCTCTGGAAACACCATATATTTT.

There are many counts of this clonotype. The V and J genes are TRBV20-1 and TRBJ1-1; D may be TRBD1 (5 bases). Germline CDR1 reads DFQATT; CDR2 reads SNEGSKA (reference sequence). The CDR3 totals 14 residues. Trimming took off 5 bases at V and 4 bases at J, with 17 bases between the two ends. CDR3 in amino acids: CSASSHGGGTEAFF. The CDR3 DNA reads TGCAGTGCTTCGAGCCACGGGGGGGGCACTGAAGCTTTCTTT.

CDR3 DNA: TGTGCCAGCAGCTTTGGGGACAGGGGCGGAGAAAAACTGTTTTTT. It specifies CASSFGDRGGEKLFF. The chain links TRBV11-2 to TRBJ1-4; 10 bases are a match to TRBD1. Germline assignment: CDR1 SGHAT and CDR2 FQNNGV. V trimming: 3 bases; J trimming: 8 bases; junction bases outside the gene matches: 6. The CDR3 covers 15 residues.

This clonotype was counted between two and nine times. V usage is TRBV7-6 and J usage is TRBJ2-3; no firm D call. V shed 4 bases and J shed 0 bases, with 8 bases lying between them. The CDR3 is made up of 14 amino acids. Germline-derived CDR1 and CDR2 are SGHVS and FNYEAQ. This chain's CDR3 is CASSSSWSTDTQYF. CDR3 bases: TGTGCCAGCAGCTCTAGTTGGAGCACAGATACGCAGTATTTT.

This clonotype was seen a handful of times. CDR3 sequence (DNA): TGTGCCAGCAGCTTCGGGACTAGCGGGGGTCAAGAGACCCAGTACTTC. Translating gives CASSFGTSGGQETQYF. The chain uses TRBV11-2 and TRBJ2-5; 14 nucleotides match TRBD2. Germline V CDR1 and CDR2: SGHAT, FQNNGV. The CDR3 is 16 residues long. V lost 3 bases, J lost 2 bases, and 2 bases stayed unmatched.

This clonotype was detected many times. Written as DNA, the CDR3 is TGTGCCATCAGTCCGACAGGCTTCGGGGAGCTGTTTTTT. Translation: CAISPTGFGELFF. This chain joins TRBV10-3 and TRBJ2-2, with D possibly TRBD1 on 6 matching bases. Trimming removed 5 bases from V and 7 bases from J, with 11 bases in between. The CDR3 consists of 13 residues. Germline V gives CDR1 ENHRY, CDR2 SYGVKD.

This clonotype appeared a few times. The genes are TRBV28 and TRBJ2-7; TRBD2 matches 9 bases. The CDR3 extends over 14 amino acids. V shed 6 bases, J shed 3 bases, and the junction held 6 bases outside the gene matches. From germline, CDR1 is MDHEN and CDR2 SYDVKM. CDR3 amino acids: CASSRGTSYYEQYV. The CDR3 nucleotides are TGTGCCAGCAGCCGGGGGACTAGCTACTACGAGCAGTACGTC.

The genes are TRBV28 and TRBJ2-1; TRBD2 matches at 12 bases. J gave up 8 bases and V 8 bases, and 7 bases lay outside the gene matches. Germline lookup yields CDR1 MDHEN and CDR2 SYDVKM. CDR3 size: 14 residues. CDR3 DNA sequence: TGTGCCAGCTATCTAGCGGGGGGGCGGGATGAGCAGTTCTTC. The encoded protein is CASYLAGGRDEQFF.

This sequence joins TRBV9 and TRBJ2-3, with 7 bases lining up with TRBD2. The J segment lost 6 bases and the V segment lost 3 bases, leaving 10 bases of the junction unmatched. The germline V gene has CDR1 SGDLS and CDR2 YYNGEE. The CDR3 length is 15 residues. This CDR3 is CASSGLGTTADTQYF. CDR3 in DNA: TGTGCCAGCAGCGGGCTCGGGACTACCGCGGATACGCAGTATTTT.

V gene TRBV6-2 or TRBV6-3 combines with J gene TRBJ2-2; the match to TRBD1 covers 8 bases. CDR1 and CDR2 (germline): MNHEY, SVGEGT. CDR3 length equals 16 residues. J was trimmed by 1 base and V by 7 bases; bases with no gene match: 8. CDR3 protein: CASTDGQGENTGELFF. The CDR3, as DNA: TGTGCCAGCACCGACGGACAGGGAGAGAACACCGGGGAGCTGTTTTTT.

This clonotype was seen only a few times. The chain is built from TRBV6-2 or TRBV6-3 and TRBJ1-1; D not certain. V was clipped by 4 bases and J by 4 bases, with 16 bases between them. The CDR3 is 15 residues long. Per the germline V gene, CDR1 is MNHEY and CDR2 is SVGEGT. Here the CDR3 reads CASSSPKLGSTEAFF. CDR3 in DNA: TGTGCCAGCAGTTCCCCCAAGCTTGGATCCACTGAAGCTTTCTTT.

The genes are TRBV5-1 and TRBJ2-7; possibly TRBD1 or TRBD2 for D (6 bases each). The ends were cut back, 4 bases at V and 1 base at J, with 21 bases in the middle. This CDR3 has 17 residues. Looked up from germline, CDR1 is SGHRS and CDR2 is YFSETQ. The CDR3 coding sequence is TGCGCCAGCAGCCCCTGGGGGGCGACTACTTTATCCTACGAGCAGTACTTC. Amino acids: CASSPWGATTLSYEQYF.

The chain links TRBV28 to TRBJ1-1; TRBD1 aligns across 8 bases. Germline CDR1 is MDHEN and CDR2 is SYDVKM. The ends lost 11 bases at V and 0 bases at J; junction bases unmatched: 8. The CDR3 spans 14 residues. CDR3 loop: CAGTRQGMNTEAFF. CDR3 nucleotides: TGTGCCGGAACCAGACAGGGGATGAACACTGAAGCTTTCTTT. The whole variable domain, filled in from reference TRBV28 and TRBJ1-1, reads DVKVTQSSRYLVKRTGEKVFLECVQDMDHENMFWYRQDPGLGLRLIYFSYDVKMKEKGDIPEGYSVSREKKERFSLILESASTNQTSMYLCAGTRQGMNTEAFFGQGTRLTVV.

This clonotype turned up a few times. Here the CDR3 reads CASSRGRGNTEAFF. CDR3 DNA sequence: TGTGCCAGCAGCCGAGGGCGGGGGAACACTGAAGCTTTCTTT. V and J are TRBV9 and TRBJ1-1, with D hard to call. CDR3 length equals 14 residues. The germline V gene encodes CDR1 SGDLS and CDR2 YYNGEE. Trimming cost V 4 bases and J 1 base, with 11 bases left between them.

The rearrangement uses TRBV6-2 or TRBV6-3 and TRBJ2-1; D possibly corresponds to TRBD1 (5 bases). The length of the CDR3 is 13 residues. The germline V gene has CDR1 MNHEY and CDR2 SVGEGT. The V end was cut by 11 bases, the J end by 0 bases, with 11 bases between. The CDR3 sequence: CAVRQLSYNEQFF. For the CDR3, the DNA is TGTGCCGTGCGACAGCTCTCCTACAATGAGCAGTTCTTC.

The CDR3 loop reads CASSVVAGELFF. The CDR3 coding sequence is TGTGCCAGCAGCGTAGTGGCCGGGGAGCTGTTTTTT. V and J are TRBV9 and TRBJ2-2; D uncertain. The V gene's germline CDR1 is SGDLS and CDR2 YYNGEE. The CDR3 loop spans 12 amino acids. Deletions cut 0 bases from V and 6 bases from J, with 3 bases between.

This clonotype was counted between two and nine times. V is TRBV4-3 and J is TRBJ2-2; a weak D match, TRBD2 (5 bases). The CDR3 covers 15 residues. Germline CDR1 and CDR2: LGHNA and YSLEER. Trimming took 3 bases from V and 1 from J, leaving 9 bases between them. In nucleotides, the CDR3 is TGCGCCAGCAGCCACAGCCGGGGGAACACCGGGGAGCTGTTTTTT. Translating it yields CASSHSRGNTGELFF.

The V gene is TRBV7-2, the J gene TRBJ2-3; 7 positions match TRBD2. Germline values: CDR1 SGHTA, CDR2 FQGNSA. V was pared by 4 bases and J by 6 bases, with 10 bases of the junction left unmatched. The CDR3 has 15 amino acids. The CDR3 sequence is CASSSPGEAGDTQYF. In DNA form, the CDR3 reads TGTGCCAGCAGCTCTCCCGGGGAAGCGGGGGATACGCAGTATTTT.

The chain couples TRBV20-1 to TRBJ2-3; 9 nucleotides agree with TRBD2. After removal of 5 bases from V and 4 bases from J, the junction contained 4 bases not matched to a gene. The germline V gene encodes CDR1 DFQATT and CDR2 SNEGSKA (reference sequence). The CDR3 runs 13 residues. DNA of the CDR3: TGCAGTGCTGATAAGCGGGGGGCAGATACGCAGTATTTT. It translates to CSADKRGADTQYF.

The chain joins TRBV6-1 to TRBJ2-1; D unclear. This CDR3 has 13 amino acids. In germline, CDR1 is MNHNS, CDR2 SASEGT. The V end was cut by 6 bases, the J end by 1 base, with 7 bases between. In nucleotides, the CDR3 is TGTGCCAGCAGCCCTAGGTCCTACAATGAGCAGTTCTTC. Translating gives CASSPRSYNEQFF.

The chain employs TRBV7-7 and TRBJ2-1; 8 nucleotides align to TRBD2. Germline-derived CDR1 and CDR2 are SSHAT and FNYEAQ (reference sequence). The CDR3 extends over 13 amino acids. CDR3: CASGVAGNNEQFF. For the CDR3, the DNA is TGTGCTAGCGGGGTAGCGGGGAACAATGAGCAGTTCTTC.

The J gene is TRBJ2-5, the V gene TRBV6-2 or TRBV6-3; no reliable D call. CDR3 length: 12 amino acids. Germline V gives CDR1 MNHEY, CDR2 SVGEGT. The V and J ends lost 5 bases and 7 bases respectively, with 11 bases between them. CDR3 protein: CASSLEVRTQYF. CDR3 coding DNA: TGTGCCAGCAGTCTGGAAGTGCGGACCCAGTACTTC.